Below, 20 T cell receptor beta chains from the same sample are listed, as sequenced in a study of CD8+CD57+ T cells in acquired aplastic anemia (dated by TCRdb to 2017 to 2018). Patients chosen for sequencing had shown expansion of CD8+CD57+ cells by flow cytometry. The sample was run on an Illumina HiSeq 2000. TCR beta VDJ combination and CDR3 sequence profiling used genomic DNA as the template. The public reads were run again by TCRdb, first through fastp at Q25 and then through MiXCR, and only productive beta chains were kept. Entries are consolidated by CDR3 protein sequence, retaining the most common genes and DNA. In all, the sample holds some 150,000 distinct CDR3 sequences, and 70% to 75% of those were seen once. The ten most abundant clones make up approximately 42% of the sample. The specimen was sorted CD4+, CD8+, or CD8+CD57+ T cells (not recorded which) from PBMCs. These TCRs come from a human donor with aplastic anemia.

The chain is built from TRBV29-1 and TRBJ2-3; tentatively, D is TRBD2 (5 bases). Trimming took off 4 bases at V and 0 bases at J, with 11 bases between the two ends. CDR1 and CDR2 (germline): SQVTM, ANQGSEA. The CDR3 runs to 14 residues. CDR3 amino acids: CSVGTDSSTDTQYF. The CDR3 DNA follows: TGCAGCGTTGGGACTGACTCTAGCACAGATACGCAGTATTTT.

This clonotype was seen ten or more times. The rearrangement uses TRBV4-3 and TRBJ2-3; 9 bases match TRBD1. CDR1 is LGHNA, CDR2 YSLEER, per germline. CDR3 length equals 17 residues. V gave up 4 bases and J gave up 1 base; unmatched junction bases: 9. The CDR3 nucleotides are TGCGCCAGCAGCCCGTCGGGGACAGGGATGGGCACAGATACGCAGTATTTT. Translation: CASSPSGTGMGTDTQYF.

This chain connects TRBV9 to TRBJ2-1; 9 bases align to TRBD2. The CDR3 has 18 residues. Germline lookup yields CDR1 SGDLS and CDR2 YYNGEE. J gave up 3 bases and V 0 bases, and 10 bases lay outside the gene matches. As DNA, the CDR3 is TGTGCCAGCAGCGTAGCGGCGACTAGCGGAGCGCACTACAATGAGCAGTTCTTC. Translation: CASSVAATSGAHYNEQFF.

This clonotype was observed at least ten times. CDR3 amino acids: CASTYGPVSGANVLTF. In DNA, the CDR3 is TGCGCCAGCACCTACGGTCCCGTATCTGGGGCCAACGTCCTGACTTTC. The V and J genes are TRBV4-1 and TRBJ2-6; no reliable D call. Germline CDR1 is MGHRA and CDR2 is YSYEKL. There are 16 residues in the CDR3. Trimming removed 7 bases from V and 1 base from J, with 14 bases in between.

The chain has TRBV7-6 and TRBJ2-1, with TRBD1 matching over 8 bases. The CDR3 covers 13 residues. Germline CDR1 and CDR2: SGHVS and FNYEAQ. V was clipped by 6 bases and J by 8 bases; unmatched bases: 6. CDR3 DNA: TGTGCCAGCAGTCCAAGACAGGGGCATGAGCAGTTCTTC. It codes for CASSPRQGHEQFF.

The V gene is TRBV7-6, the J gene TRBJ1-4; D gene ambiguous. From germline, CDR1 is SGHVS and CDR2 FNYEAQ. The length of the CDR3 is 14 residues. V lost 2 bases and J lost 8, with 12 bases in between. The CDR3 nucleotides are TGTGCCAGCAGCTTAAGGGAGGGAGCCGAAAAACTGTTTTTT. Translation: CASSLREGAEKLFF.

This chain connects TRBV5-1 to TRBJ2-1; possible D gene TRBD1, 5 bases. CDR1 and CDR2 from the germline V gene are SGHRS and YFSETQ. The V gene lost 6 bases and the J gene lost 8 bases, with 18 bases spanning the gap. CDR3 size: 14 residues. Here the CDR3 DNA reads TGCGCCAGCAAAAGGGGAAAAACGACGGATGAGCAGTTCTTC. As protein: CASKRGKTTDEQFF.

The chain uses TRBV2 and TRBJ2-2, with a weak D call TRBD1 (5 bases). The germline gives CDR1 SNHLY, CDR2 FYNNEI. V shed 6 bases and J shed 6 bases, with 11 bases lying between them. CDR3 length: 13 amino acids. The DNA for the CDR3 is TGTGCCAGCAGCGCCGTGACAGCCGGGGAGCTGTTTTTT. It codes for CASSAVTAGELFF.

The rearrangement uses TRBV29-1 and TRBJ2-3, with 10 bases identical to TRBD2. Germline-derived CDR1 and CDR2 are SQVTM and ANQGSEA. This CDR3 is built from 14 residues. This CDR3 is CSGPLAGAGDTQYF. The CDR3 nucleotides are TGCAGTGGTCCTCTAGCGGGAGCGGGAGATACGCAGTATTTT.

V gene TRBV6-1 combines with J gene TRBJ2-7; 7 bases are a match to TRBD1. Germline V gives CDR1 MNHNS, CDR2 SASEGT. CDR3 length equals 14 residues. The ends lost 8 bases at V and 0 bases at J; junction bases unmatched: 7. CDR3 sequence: CASARTGFSYEQYF. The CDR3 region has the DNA TGTGCCAGCGCGCGGACAGGCTTCTCCTACGAGCAGTACTTC.

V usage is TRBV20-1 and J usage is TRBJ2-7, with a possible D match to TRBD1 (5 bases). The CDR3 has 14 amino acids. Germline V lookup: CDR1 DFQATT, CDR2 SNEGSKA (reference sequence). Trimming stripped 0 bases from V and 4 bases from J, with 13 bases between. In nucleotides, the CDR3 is TGCAGTGCTAGAGATTCATCAAAGGGGTACGAGCAGTACTTC. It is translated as CSARDSSKGYEQYF.

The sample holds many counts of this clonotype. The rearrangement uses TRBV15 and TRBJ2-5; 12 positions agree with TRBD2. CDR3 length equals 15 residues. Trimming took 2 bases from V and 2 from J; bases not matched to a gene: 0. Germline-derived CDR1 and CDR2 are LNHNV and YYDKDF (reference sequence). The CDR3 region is CATSRTSGGQETQYF. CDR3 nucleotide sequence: TGTGCCACCAGCAGAACTAGCGGGGGGCAAGAGACCCAGTACTTC.

The CDR3 loop reads CASTDPGTGTYVLTF. CDR3 nucleotides: TGCGCCAGCACAGACCCCGGGACAGGGACCTACGTCCTGACTTTC. The chain carries TRBV5-1 and TRBJ2-6; 9 positions match TRBD1. The CDR3 totals 15 residues. The V and J ends lost 6 bases and 11 bases, in that order; junction bases with no gene match: 12. The V gene's germline CDR1 is SGHRS and CDR2 YFSETQ. Full variable domain (rest looked up from reference TRBV5-1 and TRBJ2-6): KAGVTQTPRYLIKTRGQQVTLSCSPISGHRSVSWYQQTPGQGLQFLFEYFSETQRNKGNFPGRFSGRQFSNSRSEMNVSTLELGDSALYLCASTDPGTGTYVLTFGAGSRLTVL.

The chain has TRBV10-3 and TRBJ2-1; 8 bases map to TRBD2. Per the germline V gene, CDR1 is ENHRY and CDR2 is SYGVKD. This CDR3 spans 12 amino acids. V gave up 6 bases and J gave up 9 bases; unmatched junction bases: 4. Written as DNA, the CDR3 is TGTGCCATCAGAGGACTAGCTATTGAGCAGTTCTTC. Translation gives CAIRGLAIEQFF.

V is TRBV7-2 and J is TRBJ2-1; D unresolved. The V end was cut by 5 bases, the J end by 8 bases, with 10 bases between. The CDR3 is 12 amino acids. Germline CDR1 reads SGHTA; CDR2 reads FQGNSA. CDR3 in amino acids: CASSTWFDEQFF. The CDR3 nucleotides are TGTGCCAGCAGCACTTGGTTCGATGAGCAGTTCTTC.

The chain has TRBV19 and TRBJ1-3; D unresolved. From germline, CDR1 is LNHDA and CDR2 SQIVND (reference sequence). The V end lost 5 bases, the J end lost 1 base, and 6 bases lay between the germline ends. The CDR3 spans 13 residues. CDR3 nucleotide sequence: TGTGCCAGTAGTTATGGGTCTGGAAACACCATATATTTT. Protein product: CASSYGSGNTIYF.

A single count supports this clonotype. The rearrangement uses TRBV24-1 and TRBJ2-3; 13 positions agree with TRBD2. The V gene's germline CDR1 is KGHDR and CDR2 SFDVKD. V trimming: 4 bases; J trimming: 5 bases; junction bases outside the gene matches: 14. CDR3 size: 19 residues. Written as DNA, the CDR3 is TGTGCCACCAGTGACCGTGGGACTAGCGGGGACCGGGGACGAGATACGCAGTATTTT. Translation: CATSDRGTSGDRGRDTQYF.

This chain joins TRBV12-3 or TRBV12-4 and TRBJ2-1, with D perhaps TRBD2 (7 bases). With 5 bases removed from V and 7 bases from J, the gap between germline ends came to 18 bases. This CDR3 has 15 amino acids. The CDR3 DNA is TGTGCCAGCAGTCTGAGGGGGGGGCTCGGGAATGAGCAGTTCTTC. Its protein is CASSLRGGLGNEQFF.

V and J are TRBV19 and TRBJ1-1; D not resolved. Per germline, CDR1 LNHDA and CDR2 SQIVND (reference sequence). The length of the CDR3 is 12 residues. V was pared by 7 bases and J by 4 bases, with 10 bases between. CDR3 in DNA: TGTGCCAGTAACTACGGTGGCACTGAAGCTTTCTTT. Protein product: CASNYGGTEAFF. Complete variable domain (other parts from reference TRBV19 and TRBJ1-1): DGGITQSPKYLFRKEGQNVTLSCEQNLNHDAMYWYRQDPGQGLRLIYYSQIVNDFQKGDIAEGYSVSREKKESFPLTVTSAQKNPTAFYLCASNYGGTEAFFGQGTRLTVV.

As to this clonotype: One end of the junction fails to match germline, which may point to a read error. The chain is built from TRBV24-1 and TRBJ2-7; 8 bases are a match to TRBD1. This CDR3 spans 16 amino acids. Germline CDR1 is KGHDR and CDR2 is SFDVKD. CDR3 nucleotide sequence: TGTGCCAGCAGTTCGTCAACAGGGGGTCGCCCCTACGAGCAGTACTTC. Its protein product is CASSSSTGGRPYEQYF.